This T cell receptor beta chain is drawn from a study of prognosis after radiotherapy for stage I lung cancer. Two-round multiplex PCR amplified TCR beta CDR3 from genomic DNA. For every TRBV and TRBJ gene, a specific primer was used in first-round PCR. MiXCR, run by TCRdb on the multiplex PCR reads, gives a single entry per CDR3 protein. This sample has 24,000 or so distinct CDR3 sequences, with 40% found just once. Ten or more counts support this clonotype. V gave up 1 base and J gave up 4 bases, with 17 bases separating them. CDR3 size: 16 residues. The germline V gene encodes CDR1 SGHRS and CDR2 YFSETQ.

This receptor was obtained from a donor of 50 years or more with non-small cell lung cancer. Sequenced material: PBMCs, taken before or after stereotactic body radiation therapy (not recorded which). The V gene is TRBV5-1, the J gene TRBJ1-1, with D perhaps TRBD1 (5 bases). CDR3 sequence reads: CASSLTGTPSSTEAFF. DNA for the CDR3: TGCGCCAGCAGCTTGACCGGGACCCCGTCTAGCACTGAAGCTTTCTTT.